Following are 27 T cell receptor beta chains from one sample sequenced in a study of T cell repertoires in cytomegalovirus infection. Via MiXCR, TCRdb re-called the reads, giving one row per CDR3 protein. The data contain 450,000 to 650,000 distinct CDR3 sequences, under 45% of them singletons. Which antigens these TCRs recognize remains unknown. The sequences come from cultured PBMCs, collected from culture after CMV antigen stimulation. Every receptor here comes from a human donor in good health (CMV status not recorded). Some clones in this sample may be carry-over from other donors' samples.

V usage is TRBV4-1 and J usage is TRBJ2-7; no firm D call. Per germline, CDR1 MGHRA and CDR2 YSYEKL. With 1 base removed from V and 3 bases from J, the gap between germline ends came to 10 bases. The CDR3 sequence is 14 residues long. In DNA, the CDR3 is TGCGCCAGCAGCCAAGCGACAAGAAGCTACGAGCAGTACTTC. It translates to CASSQATRSYEQYF.

This clonotype was found once. The rearrangement joins TRBV5-1 to TRBJ2-2, with 11 bases identical to TRBD2. Per the germline V gene, CDR1 is SGHRS and CDR2 is YFSETQ. This CDR3 contains 15 residues. Unmatched junction bases numbered 4, after V lost 4 bases and J lost 5 bases. For the CDR3, the DNA is TGCGCCAGCAGCACTAGCGGGAGCGGTACCGGGGAGCTGTTTTTT. Translating gives CASSTSGSGTGELFF.

This clonotype has more than one count but fewer than ten. The chain is built from TRBV11-2 and TRBJ2-5; the match to TRBD1 covers 7 bases. Germline lookup yields CDR1 SGHAT and CDR2 FQNNGV. The CDR3 covers 14 residues. Losses at the gene ends were 5 bases for V and 5 bases for J; bases not matched to a gene: 8. The CDR3: CASSAGGYGETQYF. CDR3 DNA sequence: TGTGCCAGCAGCGCAGGGGGATACGGGGAGACCCAGTACTTC.

The chain is built from TRBV28 and TRBJ2-7; 7 positions agree with TRBD1. This CDR3 comprises 12 residues. The V gene end was trimmed by 7 bases and the J gene end by 3 bases; junction bases not matched to a gene: 3. Germline V lookup: CDR1 MDHEN, CDR2 SYDVKM. CDR3 sequence reads: CASNAGGYEQYF. CDR3 nucleotide sequence: TGTGCCAGCAACGCAGGGGGCTACGAGCAGTACTTC.

This clonotype was observed a handful of times. The chain recombines TRBV2 with TRBJ2-1, with 7 positions matching TRBD2. The trim removed 1 base at V and 6 bases at J, leaving 0 bases unmatched. Germline V gene data show CDR1 as SNHLY and CDR2 as FYNNEI. The CDR3 runs 13 residues. The CDR3 region is CASSEGGGNEQFF. DNA of the CDR3: TGTGCCAGCAGTGAAGGGGGGGGCAATGAGCAGTTCTTC.

The chain has TRBV6-2 or TRBV6-3 and TRBJ1-1; D not resolved. Germline CDR1 is MNHEY and CDR2 is SVGEGT. The V end lost 7 bases, the J end lost 1 base, and 10 bases lay between the germline ends. The CDR3 length is 13 residues. CDR3 coding DNA: TGTGCCAGCACAGGACCGCCGAACACTGAAGCTTTCTTT. Translated: CASTGPPNTEAFF.

The genes are TRBV6-2 or TRBV6-3 and TRBJ2-1; TRBD2 matches at 12 bases. There are 14 residues in the CDR3. Looked up from germline, CDR1 is MNHEY and CDR2 is SVGEGT. Germline trimming cut 11 bases from V and 8 bases from J; bases unmatched to any gene: 10. This CDR3 reads CAGRTSGVVDEQFF. CDR3 nucleotide sequence: TGTGCCGGAAGGACTAGCGGGGTGGTCGATGAGCAGTTCTTC.

The rearrangement links TRBV19 to TRBJ2-3; D is uncertain. This CDR3 region has 13 residues. Germline V lookup: CDR1 LNHDA, CDR2 SQIVND (reference sequence). V shed 3 bases and J shed 2 bases, with 6 bases lying between them. The CDR3 sequence is CASSIVPTDTQYF. The DNA of the CDR3 is TGTGCCAGTAGTATTGTCCCCACAGATACGCAGTATTTT.

This chain uses TRBV28 with TRBJ2-3; 15 nucleotides align to TRBD2. This CDR3 has 19 amino acids. CDR1 MDHEN and CDR2 SYDVKM come from the germline V gene. Trimming took 6 bases from V and 0 from J; bases not matched to a gene: 10. The DNA for the CDR3 is TGTGCCAGCAGCCCCACGGGACTAGCGGGGGGTGCTAGCACAGATACGCAGTATTTT. It yields the protein CASSPTGLAGGASTDTQYF.

The chain links TRBV7-2 to TRBJ2-7; 9 bases match TRBD1. V lost 5 bases and J lost 3; bases outside the gene matches: 8. The germline gives CDR1 SGHTA, CDR2 FQGNSA. The CDR3 has 15 amino acids. The CDR3 bases are TGTGCCAGCAGCATTACAGGGGGCGTAGGCTACGAGCAGTACTTC. This codes for CASSITGGVGYEQYF.

The V call is TRBV7-2, the J call TRBJ1-2; tentative D call: TRBD1 (5 bases). Germline lookup yields CDR1 SGHTA and CDR2 FQGNSA. The CDR3 is 14 amino acids. V lost 5 bases and J lost 6, with 16 bases in between. CDR3 amino acids: CASSLLGGVDGYTF. The CDR3 nucleotides read TGTGCCAGCAGCCTCCTCGGGGGAGTGGATGGCTACACCTTC.

There are a few counts of this clonotype. The rearrangement joins TRBV29-1 to TRBJ2-2, with D hard to call. The CDR3 is 14 amino acids. V lost 7 bases and J 0 bases, leaving 12 bases between the germline ends. Germline V gene lookup returns CDR1 SQVTM and CDR2 ANQGSEA. The chain's CDR3 is CSAQGRTNTGELFF. For the CDR3, the DNA is TGCAGCGCCCAAGGGCGTACGAACACCGGGGAGCTGTTTTTT.

In this sample, this clonotype turned up a few times. CDR3 sequence: CASFNRENEKLFF. In nucleotides, the CDR3 is TGTGCCAGTTTTAACAGGGAGAACGAAAAACTGTTTTTT. The rearrangement links TRBV19 to TRBJ1-4; perhaps TRBD1 as D (6 bases). V was shortened by 8 bases and J by 8 bases, with 15 bases between the two germline ends. Per germline, CDR1 LNHDA and CDR2 SQIVND (reference sequence). The CDR3 extends over 13 amino acids.

The CDR3 here is CASSLGIYAGELFF. CDR3 nucleotides: TGTGCCAGCAGCTTAGGGATCTACGCCGGGGAGCTGTTTTTT. The V call is TRBV5-6, the J call TRBJ2-2; D not resolved. V shed 2 bases and J shed 6 bases, with 11 bases lying between them. Germline V gene sequence: CDR1 SGHDT, CDR2 YYEEEE. The CDR3 runs 14 residues.

The table lists this clonotype with a few counts. The chain uses TRBV19 and TRBJ2-7; D might be TRBD1 or TRBD2, each matching 5 bases. This CDR3 contains 16 residues. Germline CDR1 is LNHDA and CDR2 is SQIVND (reference sequence). Trimming pared 5 bases from V and 0 bases from J, leaving 17 bases between. The CDR3 spells CASSPDSGASSYEQYF. As DNA, the CDR3 is TGTGCCAGTAGTCCCGATTCCGGGGCCAGCTCCTACGAGCAGTACTTC. Full variable domain (remainder filled in from reference TRBV19 and TRBJ2-7): DGGITQSPKYLFRKEGQNVTLSCEQNLNHDAMYWYRQDPGQGLRLIYYSQIVNDFQKGDIAEGYSVSREKKESFPLTVTSAQKNPTAFYLCASSPDSGASSYEQYFGPGTRLTVT.

The rearrangement links TRBV7-9 to TRBJ2-7; D assignment may be TRBD1 or TRBD2 (5 bases each). Trimming stripped 4 bases from V and 2 bases from J, with 12 bases between. The length of the CDR3 is 14 residues. Germline CDR1 SEHNR, CDR2 FQNEAQ (reference sequence). The CDR3 here is CASSSTGPPYEQYF. CDR3 bases: TGTGCCAGCAGCTCGACGGGACCGCCCTACGAGCAGTACTTC.

The rearrangement links TRBV5-4 to TRBJ2-1; TRBD2 aligns across 9 bases. The CDR3 runs 17 residues. V lost 4 bases, J lost 6 bases, and 14 bases stayed unmatched. Germline CDR1 reads SGHNT; CDR2 reads YYREEE (reference sequence). CDR3 bases: TGTGCCAGCAGCATCCCCCCTGGGCTAGCGGGGACCAATGAGCAGTTCTTC. This gives the protein CASSIPPGLAGTNEQFF.

This chain joins TRBV6-1 and TRBJ2-7, with D uncertain. Germline CDR1 is MNHNS and CDR2 is SASEGT. The length of the CDR3 is 13 residues. V was pared by 2 bases and J by 5 bases, with 10 bases between. CDR3 protein: CASSESWADEQYF. CDR3 nucleotide sequence: TGTGCCAGCAGTGAAAGCTGGGCCGACGAGCAGTACTTC.

The genes are TRBV7-2 and TRBJ2-1, with 9 bases that match TRBD1. The CDR3 sequence is 16 residues long. From germline, CDR1 is SGHTA and CDR2 FQGNSA. The ends lost 5 bases at V and 2 bases at J; junction bases unmatched: 7. In DNA, the CDR3 is TGTGCCAGCAGCCCCATGAGACAGGGGGCCTACAATGAGCAGTTCTTC. This encodes CASSPMRQGAYNEQFF.

The chain is built from TRBV12-3 or TRBV12-4 and TRBJ1-6; TRBD1 matches at 9 bases. This CDR3 is built from 15 residues. V was clipped by 5 bases and J by 7 bases; unmatched bases: 6. CDR3 in amino acids: CASSIHGTGNSPLHF. Here the CDR3 DNA reads TGTGCCAGCAGTATCCACGGGACAGGGAATTCACCCCTCCACTTT.

The chain joins TRBV12-3 or TRBV12-4 to TRBJ2-2, with D perhaps TRBD2 (5 bases). Trimming shortened V by 6 bases and J by 6 bases, and 11 bases separated the two germline ends. CDR3 length: 13 amino acids. The CDR3, as DNA: TGTGCCAGCAGCCCTAACGGGGCCGGGGAGCTGTTTTTT. Protein product: CASSPNGAGELFF.

The rearrangement joins TRBV6-2 or TRBV6-3 to TRBJ2-1; 7 nucleotides agree with TRBD2. Trimming removed 5 bases from V and 8 bases from J; junction bases left unmatched: 9. CDR1 MNHEY and CDR2 SVGEGT come from the germline V gene. The CDR3 runs 14 residues. CDR3 in DNA: TGTGCCAGCAGTCCCCGGGAGGTAGGGGATGAGCAGTTCTTC. It is translated as CASSPREVGDEQFF.

This CDR3 reads CASSLDRGGIGELFF. For the CDR3, the DNA is TGTGCCAGCAGCCTAGACAGGGGAGGAATCGGGGAGCTGTTTTTT. The rearrangement uses TRBV7-2 and TRBJ2-2; TRBD1 aligns across 8 bases. The CDR3 is 15 residues long. The V segment lost 5 bases and the J segment 7 bases; nucleotides outside the gene matches: 9. Germline V lookup: CDR1 SGHTA, CDR2 FQGNSA.

The chain carries TRBV7-9 and TRBJ2-1; TRBD2 aligns across 14 bases. J gave up 9 bases and V 7 bases, and 11 bases lay outside the gene matches. Germline V gene sequence: CDR1 SEHNR, CDR2 FQNEAQ (reference sequence). This CDR3 comprises 16 residues. CDR3 nucleotide sequence: TGTGCCAGCACCTCAGGGACTAGCGGGGGTGGGAGTGAGCAGTTCTTC. As protein: CASTSGTSGGGSEQFF.

CDR3 coding DNA: TGCAGTGCTAGCGGGAGCCGTCACGAGACCCAGTACTTC. Its translation is CSASGSRHETQYF. The genes are TRBV20-1 and TRBJ2-5, with D possibly matching TRBD2 (6 bases). This CDR3 spans 13 amino acids. Germline values: CDR1 DFQATT, CDR2 SNEGSKA (reference sequence). Trimming removed 3 bases at V and 5 bases at J, with 13 bases between.

In its sample, this clonotype was seen a few times. The J gene is TRBJ1-1, the V gene TRBV7-2, with D unresolved. The ends were cut back, 1 base at V and 10 bases at J, with 22 bases in the middle. Germline-derived CDR1 and CDR2 are SGHTA and FQGNSA. The CDR3 length is 16 residues. CDR3 residues: CASSLGKVVNPKGAFF. The CDR3 DNA sequence: TGTGCCAGCAGCTTAGGGAAGGTGGTTAACCCCAAAGGAGCTTTCTTT. Supplemented by reference TRBV7-2 and TRBJ1-1, the full variable domain reads GAGVSQSPSNKVTEKGKDVELRCDPISGHTALYWYRQSLGQGLEFLIYFQGNSAPDKSGLPSDRFSAERTGGSVSTLTIQRTQQEDSAVYLCASSLGKVVNPKGAFFGQGTRLTVV.

There are a few counts of this clonotype. This chain links TRBV4-3 with TRBJ1-2, with no clear D. Germline CDR1 reads LGHNA; CDR2 reads YSLEER. V lost 1 base and J 6 bases, leaving 15 bases between the germline ends. The length of the CDR3 is 15 residues. Written as DNA, the CDR3 is TGCGCCAGCAGCCAAGGTCACGGGATCTTCGATGGCTACACCTTC. Amino acid sequence: CASSQGHGIFDGYTF.